This entry lists 17 T cell receptor beta chains sequenced from one sample in a study of blood T cell repertoires in COVID-19. Some clones are missing from TCRdb's copy, which holds only in-frame ones; the method was immunoSEQ multiplex PCR. Found here are around 140,000 clones, approximately 84% of them singletons; the top ten hold approximately 18%. Sequenced: peripheral blood. Receptor source: a woman of 80 years or more with acute or convalescent COVID-19.

The chain joins TRBV18 to TRBJ1-3; D is undetermined. V lost 0 bases and J lost 2, with 8 bases in between. Per the germline V gene, CDR1 is KGHSH and CDR2 is LQKENI. CDR3 size: 15 residues. This CDR3 is CASSPPPGAGNTIYF. The CDR3 DNA follows: TGTGCCAGCTCACCACCCCCGGGAGCTGGAAACACCATATATTTT.

The V gene is TRBV5-1, the J gene TRBJ2-3, with 7 bases identical to TRBD1. With V trimmed by 0 bases and J by 2 bases, 3 bases remained unmatched. CDR1 is SGHRS and CDR2 is YFSETQ in the germline V gene. The CDR3 is 15 amino acids. The CDR3 protein is CASSLEGGVTDTQYF. CDR3 nucleotides: TGCGCCAGCAGCTTGGAAGGGGGCGTCACAGATACGCAGTATTTT.

The chain carries TRBV7-2 and TRBJ1-5; D uncertain. Between the trimmed V and J ends, which lost 1 base and 7 bases, there was a span of 17 bases. Per germline, CDR1 SGHTA and CDR2 FQGNSA. The CDR3 extends over 16 amino acids. CDR3 region: CASSLGVRQPGQPQHF. CDR3 DNA sequence: TGTGCCAGCAGCTTAGGGGTCCGTCAACCGGGGCAGCCCCAGCATTTT.

This clone was counted a single time. This chain uses TRBV19 with TRBJ1-3; D not resolved. The CDR3 is 13 amino acids. The germline V and J ends were trimmed by 6 bases and 8 bases, with 14 bases remaining between them. Per the germline V gene, CDR1 is LNHDA and CDR2 is SQIVND (reference sequence). The DNA of the CDR3 is TGTGCCAGTAGGTATCGGTCTGGGCACACCATATATTTT. As protein: CASRYRSGHTIYF.

This rearrangement joins TRBV11-2 to TRBJ2-1; a possible D gene is TRBD1 (6 bases). The CDR3 runs 15 residues. Looked up from germline, CDR1 is SGHAT and CDR2 is FQNNGV. V was shortened by 5 bases and J by 5 bases, with 16 bases between the two germline ends. The CDR3 region has the DNA TGTGCCAGCAGCCAGGGCAGGGGTCGCGACAATGAGCAGTTCTTC. Its translation is CASSQGRGRDNEQFF.

V is TRBV28 and J is TRBJ2-3, with TRBD2 matching over 9 bases. CDR1 is MDHEN and CDR2 is SYDVKM in the germline V gene. The CDR3 has 16 amino acids. J was trimmed by 2 bases and V by 4 bases; bases with no gene match: 7. As DNA, the CDR3 is TGTGCCAGCAGTTCAGCCCTAGCGGGATACACAGATACGCAGTATTTT. Protein sequence: CASSSALAGYTDTQYF.

This chain links TRBV7-2 with TRBJ2-2, with D tentatively TRBD1 (6 bases). CDR3 length: 15 amino acids. V lost 6 bases and J 4 bases, leaving 15 bases between the germline ends. CDR1 is SGHTA and CDR2 is FQGNSA in the germline V gene. Here the CDR3 reads CASRAQGRSTGELFF. In DNA, the CDR3 is TGTGCCAGCAGAGCACAGGGTCGTTCCACCGGGGAGCTGTTTTTT.

The chain recombines TRBV7-9 with TRBJ1-5; D not resolved. The CDR3 is 14 residues long. With 1 base removed from V and 3 bases from J, the gap between germline ends came to 7 bases. The germline CDR1 and CDR2 sequences are SEHNR and FQNEAQ (reference sequence). DNA for the CDR3: TGTGCCAGCAGCTTAGGAGGGAACAATCAGCCCCAGCATTTT. Its protein is CASSLGGNNQPQHF.

The genes are TRBV11-2 and TRBJ1-2; D may be TRBD1 (5 bases). V lost 0 bases and J 6 bases, leaving 11 bases between the germline ends. The length of the CDR3 is 14 residues. CDR1 is SGHAT, CDR2 FQNNGV, per germline. In nucleotides, the CDR3 is TGTGCCAGCAGCTTAGATCTACAGGCCCATGGCTACACCTTC. Its protein is CASSLDLQAHGYTF.

This sequence joins TRBV18 and TRBJ2-7; the match to TRBD2 covers 10 bases. J was trimmed by 1 base and V by 1 base; bases with no gene match: 4. The CDR3 totals 16 residues. Germline V gives CDR1 KGHSH, CDR2 LQKENI. The DNA for the CDR3 is TGTGCCAGCTCACCACGGACTAGCGGAGGTTCCTACGAGCAGTACTTC. Its protein is CASSPRTSGGSYEQYF.

This clone was observed once. The genes are TRBV19 and TRBJ2-7, with 7 bases identical to TRBD2. Looked up from germline, CDR1 is LNHDA and CDR2 is SQIVND (reference sequence). V lost 0 bases, J lost 6 bases, and 2 bases stayed unmatched. The CDR3 consists of 13 residues. CDR3 amino acids: CASSIERTSEQYF. For the CDR3, the DNA is TGTGCCAGTAGTATAGAGCGGACTAGCGAGCAGTACTTC.

J is TRBJ2-2 and V is TRBV7-2; TRBD2 might be the D (6 bases). Trimming took off 3 bases at V and 7 bases at J, with 9 bases between the two ends. There are 13 residues in the CDR3. Germline V CDR1 and CDR2: SGHTA, FQGNSA. As DNA, the CDR3 is TGTGCCAGCAGCTTGCGGGGAGGCGGGGAGCTGTTTTTT. It translates to CASSLRGGGELFF. The full variable domain, in which reference TRBV7-2 and TRBJ2-2 provide the parts outside the CDR3, is GAGVSQSPSNKVTEKGKDVELRCDPISGHTALYWYRQSLGQGLEFLIYFQGNSAPDKSGLPSDRFSAERTGGSVSTLTIQRTQQEDSAVYLCASSLRGGGELFFGEGSRLTVL.

A few counts support this clone. This chain connects TRBV5-5 to TRBJ1-1; TRBD1 matches 9 bases. Germline V gene sequence: CDR1 SGHKS, CDR2 YYEKEE (reference sequence). CDR3 length: 15 amino acids. Trimming took 3 bases from V and 6 from J; bases not matched to a gene: 9. The CDR3, as DNA: TGTGCCAGCAGCTCCACCGGGACAGGGTGGCCTGAAGCTTTCTTT. It encodes CASSSTGTGWPEAFF.

This rearrangement joins TRBV2 to TRBJ2-1; tentatively, D is TRBD1 (5 bases). V dropped 5 bases and J dropped 6 bases, with 11 bases sitting between them. The CDR3 loop spans 13 amino acids. The germline V gene has CDR1 SNHLY and CDR2 FYNNEI. The CDR3 is CASSPPQGNEQFF. The CDR3 DNA is TGTGCCAGCAGTCCTCCGCAGGGCAATGAGCAGTTCTTC. Supplemented by reference TRBV2 and TRBJ2-1, the full variable domain reads EPEVTQTPSHQVTQMGQEVILRCVPISNHLYFYWYRQILGQKVEFLVSFYNNEISEKSEIFDDQFSVERPDGSNFTLKIRSTKLEDSAMYFCASSPPQGNEQFFGPGTRLTVL.

The chain combines TRBV6-5 with TRBJ2-7; 9 bases are a match to TRBD2. The CDR3 covers 13 residues. With 3 bases clipped from V and 5 bases from J, the junction kept 2 bases outside the gene matches. Germline assignment: CDR1 MNHEY and CDR2 SVGAGI. CDR3 protein: CASSYSGSDEQYF. The CDR3 DNA sequence: TGTGCCAGCAGTTATAGCGGGAGCGACGAGCAGTACTTC.

This chain uses TRBV10-2 with TRBJ2-1, with 11 bases identical to TRBD2. Germline assignment: CDR1 WSHSY and CDR2 SAAADI. The J segment lost 9 bases and the V segment lost 0 bases, leaving 7 bases of the junction unmatched. CDR3 size: 16 residues. The CDR3 sequence is CASSESVAGGRSEQFF. CDR3 DNA: TGCGCCAGCAGTGAGTCGGTAGCGGGGGGGCGGAGTGAGCAGTTCTTC.

This chain links TRBV7-2 with TRBJ2-7, with 7 bases identical to TRBD1. This CDR3 contains 13 residues. The J segment lost 6 bases and the V segment lost 1 base, leaving 3 bases of the junction unmatched. Per germline, CDR1 SGHTA and CDR2 FQGNSA. This chain's CDR3 is CASSLDRGGEQYF. DNA for the CDR3: TGTGCCAGCAGCTTAGACAGGGGCGGCGAGCAGTACTTC.